These 18 T cell receptor beta chains originate from one sample sequenced in a study of CD8+CD57+ T cells in acquired aplastic anemia. It was genomic DNA that served as the template for profiling TCR beta VDJ and CDR3. One entry per CDR3 protein results from TCRdb running MiXCR on the reads. This repertoire shows around 200,000 distinct CDR3 sequences, over 40% found once; its top ten account for 15% to 20%. The patients chosen for sequencing had shown expansion of CD8+CD57+ cells (detected by flow cytometry). The sequenced material came from sorted CD4+, CD8+, or CD8+CD57+ T cells (not recorded which) from PBMCs. Every receptor here comes from a human donor with aplastic anemia.

In regard to this clonotype: This clone may be a read error of a much larger clone one base away. DNA for the CDR3: TGCGCCAGCAGCTTGCACGGGGCAGGGAGCCAAGAGACCCAGTACTTC. This translates into CASSLHGAGSQETQYF. The V and J genes are TRBV5-1 and TRBJ2-5, with D possibly being TRBD1 or TRBD2 (5 bases each). Germline CDR1 is SGHRS and CDR2 is YFSETQ. This CDR3 has 16 residues. V shed 1 base and J shed 1 base, with 14 bases lying between them.

This clonotype appeared a few times. The chain employs TRBV2 and TRBJ1-2, with D hard to call. This CDR3 comprises 18 residues. The V end lost 8 bases, the J end lost 0 bases, and 25 bases lay between the germline ends. The germline gives CDR1 SNHLY, CDR2 FYNNEI. The CDR3 DNA follows: TGTGCCAGCTCACCGAAACCCATCCGCCCTGCAGCTAACTATGGCTACACCTTC. It translates to CASSPKPIRPAANYGYTF.

This clonotype was detected many times. This chain uses TRBV5-1 with TRBJ2-3, with D unresolved. The CDR3 loop spans 13 amino acids. Germline V gives CDR1 SGHRS, CDR2 YFSETQ. V gave up 1 base and J gave up 5 bases, with 8 bases separating them. The CDR3 bases are TGCGCCAGCAGCTTGACGGACCAAGATACGCAGTATTTT. This gives the protein CASSLTDQDTQYF. Filled out from reference TRBV5-1 and TRBJ2-3, the complete variable domain reads KAGVTQTPRYLIKTRGQQVTLSCSPISGHRSVSWYQQTPGQGLQFLFEYFSETQRNKGNFPGRFSGRQFSNSRSEMNVSTLELGDSALYLCASSLTDQDTQYFGPGTRLTVL.

This clonotype was counted a few times. The chain uses TRBV6-2 or TRBV6-3 and TRBJ1-4, with 9 positions matching TRBD1. V lost 2 bases to trimming and J lost 4 bases; unmatched junction nucleotides: 5. This CDR3 has 16 residues. Germline V gene lookup returns CDR1 MNHEY and CDR2 SVGEGT. Here the CDR3 reads CASSYPPGQGNEKLFF. The CDR3 nucleotides read TGTGCCAGCAGTTACCCCCCGGGACAGGGTAATGAAAAACTGTTTTTT.

In DNA, the CDR3 is TGTGCCATCAGTGGGTCAGGGGACAATTCACCCCTCCACTTT. It translates to CAISGSGDNSPLHF. V gene TRBV10-3 combines with J gene TRBJ1-6; perhaps TRBD1 as D (6 bases). The CDR3 runs to 14 residues. Germline values: CDR1 ENHRY, CDR2 SYGVKD. V gave up 4 bases and J gave up 7 bases, with 11 bases separating them.

This clonotype was seen ten or more times. The V and J genes are TRBV3-1 and TRBJ2-7; TRBD2 matches 9 bases. The CDR3 runs 16 residues. The germline V gene encodes CDR1 LGHDT and CDR2 YNNKEL (reference sequence). The V segment lost 1 base and the J segment 2 bases; nucleotides outside the gene matches: 6. The CDR3 region has the DNA TGTGCCAGCAGCCAAGGACTAGCGGAGACCACCTACGAGCAGTACTTC. Its translation: CASSQGLAETTYEQYF.

There are many counts of this clonotype. The CDR3 loop is CASRRNNEQFF. The DNA for the CDR3 is TGTGCCAGCAGGCGGAACAATGAGCAGTTCTTC. The gene calls are TRBV6-5 and TRBJ2-1; D unresolved. The CDR3 covers 11 residues. Trimming left V 6 bases short and J 5 bases short, with 5 bases between. Germline CDR1 reads MNHEY; CDR2 reads SVGAGI.

The chain links TRBV10-3 to TRBJ2-7; no clear D. Germline assignment: CDR1 ENHRY and CDR2 SYGVKD. Trimming removed 6 bases at V and 6 bases at J, with 18 bases between. CDR3 length equals 14 residues. CDR3 sequence: CAISHREGPCEQYF. The DNA of the CDR3 is TGTGCCATCAGCCACCGAGAAGGGCCCTGCGAGCAGTACTTC.

This clonotype was counted between two and nine times. The rearrangement links TRBV7-3 to TRBJ2-6; TRBD2 is a possible D gene (6 bases). Trimming left V 5 bases short and J 1 base short, with 12 bases between. The CDR3 spans 16 residues. Per germline, CDR1 SGHTA and CDR2 FQGTGA. The CDR3 loop is CASSPPGRSGANVLTF. The CDR3 DNA sequence: TGTGCCAGCAGCCCCCCTGGGAGGTCTGGGGCCAACGTCCTGACTTTC.

The table lists this clonotype with many counts. The CDR3 loop reads CSASRTGTPGNQPQHF. The CDR3 DNA follows: TGCAGTGCGAGCCGTACCGGGACTCCTGGCAATCAGCCCCAGCATTTT. The chain recombines TRBV20-1 with TRBJ1-5; the D gene is possibly TRBD1 (5 bases). Germline-derived CDR1 and CDR2 are DFQATT and SNEGSKA (reference sequence). The ends were cut back, 6 bases at V and 2 bases at J, with 20 bases in the middle. There are 16 residues in the CDR3.

The chain couples TRBV25-1 to TRBJ2-3, with D perhaps assigned TRBD1 or TRBD2 (5 bases each). CDR3 length equals 16 residues. The ends were cut back, 1 base at V and 0 bases at J, with 11 bases in the middle. Germline V CDR1 and CDR2: MGHDK, SYGVNS. The CDR3 loop is CASSEFAGGSTDTQYF. The CDR3 region has the DNA TGTGCCAGCAGTGAATTTGCTGGGGGAAGCACAGATACGCAGTATTTT.

This clonotype has just a few counts. The chain links TRBV24-1 to TRBJ2-1; 9 nucleotides align to TRBD2. The CDR3 runs to 15 residues. In germline, CDR1 is KGHDR, CDR2 SFDVKD. The trim removed 3 bases at V and 4 bases at J, leaving 3 bases unmatched. CDR3 protein: CATSDPSGDYNEQFF. CDR3 sequence (DNA): TGTGCCACCAGTGATCCTAGCGGGGATTACAATGAGCAGTTCTTC.

The chain is built from TRBV9 and TRBJ2-5; no reliable D call. V lost 0 bases and J 4 bases, leaving 10 bases between the germline ends. CDR3 length: 14 residues. Germline CDR1 is SGDLS and CDR2 is YYNGEE. The CDR3 sequence is CASSVDLRSETQYF. DNA of the CDR3: TGTGCCAGCAGCGTAGATCTCCGATCAGAGACCCAGTACTTC. The whole variable domain, remainder taken from reference TRBV9 and TRBJ2-5, is DSGVTQTPKHLITATGQRVTLRCSPRSGDLSVYWYQQSLDQGLQFLIQYYNGEERAKGNILERFSAQQFPDLHSELNLSSLELGDSALYFCASSVDLRSETQYFGPGTRLLVL.

This clonotype showed up just once. A much more abundant neighbour one base away suggests this may be a read error. This chain uses TRBV10-3 with TRBJ1-5; D remains ambiguous. From germline, CDR1 is ENHRY and CDR2 SYGVKD. The CDR3 length is 14 residues. The V end was cut by 10 bases, the J end by 6 bases, with 19 bases between. The CDR3 nucleotides read TGTGCCAGCGGTCGGCTATCCGTGGCTCAGCCCCAGCATTTT. Encoded protein: CASGRLSVAQPQHF.

The genes are TRBV2 and TRBJ1-5; no reliable D call. This CDR3 is built from 15 residues. Germline V lookup: CDR1 SNHLY, CDR2 FYNNEI. V was trimmed by 6 bases and J by 0 bases, leaving 12 bases between them. The CDR3 region has the DNA TGTGCCAGCAGCCCGACTGAAAATAGCAATCAGCCCCAGCATTTT. Encoded protein: CASSPTENSNQPQHF.

This sequence joins TRBV25-1 and TRBJ1-6; D not resolved. The V end lost 8 bases, the J end lost 9 bases, and 14 bases lay between the germline ends. This CDR3 contains 13 residues. The germline V gene has CDR1 MGHDK and CDR2 SYGVNS. The CDR3 DNA is TGTGCCAGCTTCGGACCCATGGGTTCACCCCTCCACTTT. Translating gives CASFGPMGSPLHF.

A remark on this clonotype: This may come from a read error, since a much larger clone is one base off. The V call is TRBV6-2 or TRBV6-3, the J call TRBJ1-3; 8 bases are a match to TRBD1. This CDR3 spans 13 amino acids. Germline V lookup: CDR1 MNHEY, CDR2 SVGEGT. The CDR3 loop reads CASRKTGVNAIYF. CDR3 nucleotides: TGTGCCAGCAGGAAGACAGGGGTAAACGCCATATATTTT.

This clonotype occurred many times. The V and J genes are TRBV5-8 and TRBJ2-7; D possibly matches TRBD1 or TRBD2 (5 bases each). Trimming removed 0 bases from V and 2 bases from J, with 6 bases in between. The CDR3 length is 13 residues. Germline values: CDR1 SGHTS, CDR2 YDEGEE. Written as DNA, the CDR3 is TGTGCCAGCAGCTTGGGGGGGACCTACGAGCAGTACTTC. It yields the protein CASSLGGTYEQYF. Together with reference TRBV5-8 and TRBJ2-7, the CDR3 gives the full variable domain: EAGVTQSPTHLIKTRGQQATLRCSPISGHTSVYWYQQALGLGLQFLLWYDEGEERNRGNFPPRFSGRQFPNYSSELNVNALELEDSALYLCASSLGGTYEQYFGPGTRLTVT.